The 5 T cell receptor beta chains listed next were all sequenced from one sample in a study of blood T cell repertoires in COVID-19. Some clones are missing from TCRdb's copy, which holds only in-frame ones; the method was immunoSEQ multiplex PCR. The data hold approximately 190,000 clones, with roughly 87% observed a single time. The sequenced sample was peripheral blood. These receptors all stem from a woman aged 40 to 50 with acute or convalescent COVID-19.

The chain employs TRBV9 and TRBJ2-1, with 12 bases aligning to TRBD1. The V gene's germline CDR1 is SGDLS and CDR2 YYNGEE. The V segment lost 0 bases and the J segment 4 bases; nucleotides outside the gene matches: 14. CDR3 length: 20 amino acids. CDR3 nucleotides: TGTGCCAGCAGCGTAGGTCTAGGGACAGGGGGCGAATCATGGTACAATGAGCAGTTCTTC. Translated, it gives CASSVGLGTGGESWYNEQFF.

The J gene is TRBJ2-1, the V gene TRBV28, with 7 bases fitting TRBD2. This CDR3 has 13 amino acids. CDR1 is MDHEN and CDR2 is SYDVKM in the germline V gene. J gave up 2 bases and V 8 bases, and 3 bases lay outside the gene matches. DNA for the CDR3: TGTGCCAGCCGCAGCGGGACCTACAATGAGCAGTTCTTC. It yields the protein CASRSGTYNEQFF. The whole variable domain, filled in from reference TRBV28 and TRBJ2-1, reads DVKVTQSSRYLVKRTGEKVFLECVQDMDHENMFWYRQDPGLGLRLIYFSYDVKMKEKGDIPEGYSVSREKKERFSLILESASTNQTSMYLCASRSGTYNEQFFGPGTRLTVL.

CDR3: CASSPTSGSVYEQYF. In DNA, the CDR3 is TGTGCCAGCAGCCCCACTAGCGGGAGTGTCTACGAGCAGTACTTC. This chain connects TRBV5-5 to TRBJ2-7; 11 bases match TRBD2. The ends lost 4 bases at V and 3 bases at J; junction bases unmatched: 6. Germline-derived CDR1 and CDR2 are SGHKS and YYEKEE (reference sequence). The CDR3 sequence is 15 residues long. The whole variable domain, remainder taken from reference TRBV5-5 and TRBJ2-7, is DAGVTQSPTHLIKTRGQQVTLRCSPISGHKSVSWYQQVLGQGPQFIFQYYEKEERGRGNFPDRFSARQFPNYSSELNVNALLLGDSALYLCASSPTSGSVYEQYFGPGTRLTVT.

The CDR3 is CASRRTSASPQHF. CDR3 coding DNA: TGTGCCAGCAGGCGAACATCAGCGTCGCCCCAGCATTTT. V is TRBV28 and J is TRBJ1-5; D is uncertain. Germline V lookup: CDR1 MDHEN, CDR2 SYDVKM. The CDR3 has 13 residues. V was trimmed by 6 bases and J by 9 bases, leaving 15 bases between them.

The chain recombines TRBV30 with TRBJ1-4; tentatively, D is TRBD1 (6 bases). The CDR3 covers 13 residues. Trimming stripped 8 bases from V and 8 bases from J, with 18 bases between. Germline loops: CDR1 GTSNPN, CDR2 SVGIG (reference sequence). The CDR3 spells CAGLQGGNEKLFF. The CDR3 DNA is TGTGCCGGCCTACAGGGTGGTAACGAAAAACTGTTTTTT.